This TCR beta chain was observed in a study of blood T cell repertoires in COVID-19. Study background: There were acute and convalescent COVID-19 samples, and they came from the United States, Italy and Spain.

Cohorts were assigned according to the clinical history that participants reported. Per the authors' pipeline: Nucleated cell counts were estimated from reference gene primer amplification. The method was immunoSEQ multiplex PCR; TCRdb's version includes in-frame clones alone and lacks a portion of them. V and J calls and clone size are copied from that table; D and trimming were computed from the DNA. In the table there are around 200,000 clones, approximately 81% of which are singletons. CDR1 is SGHVS, CDR2 FNYEAQ, per germline. CDR3 size: 17 residues. V was pared by 1 base and J by 2 bases, with 14 bases between.

J is TRBJ1-4 and V is TRBV7-6, with D possibly TRBD1 on 6 matching bases. The source is a man aged 35-49 years who had recovered from COVID-19. Sequencing was carried out using PBMCs or T cells enriched from blood (not recorded which). The CDR3 region has the DNA TGTGCCAGCAGCTTAGTAAGGGAACAGGGCACTAATGAAAAACTGTTTTTT. Residues: CASSLVREQGTNEKLFF.